Listed below are T cell receptor beta chains from one sample, sequenced in a study of shared clonotypes between healthy human individuals. TCRdb keeps only in-frame clones here, not all; method: immunoSEQ multiplex PCR. The sample carries some 2.4 million clones, roughly 93% recorded once. Sequencing was done on a sample of naive CD4+ T cells from PBMCs. Receptors originate from a man between 18 and 35 years old in good health. Some clones in this sample may be carry-over from other donors' samples. Each CDR3 is given with its conserved first and last residue. D genes are given only for firm matches. Rows give clone size only sometimes, using once, few, many, or a class for an expanded clone.

>TRBJ2-1|TRBV28|-|-
CACRAGYNEQFF
TGTGCCTGCAGGGCAGGATACAATGAGCAGTTCTTC
>TRBJ2-7|TRBV7-7|-|TRBD2
CASRGEGSEQYF
TGTGCCAGCAGGGGGGAGGGCAGCGAGCAGTACTTC
>TRBJ2-4|TRBV5-1|-|-
CASSLEGGSNIQYF
TGCGCCAGCAGCTTGGAAGGGGGTTCTAACATTCAGTACTTC
>TRBJ2-3|TRBV25-1|-|TRBD1
CASSDQDRGQVIDTQYF
TGTGCCAGCAGTGATCAGGACAGGGGGCAAGTAATAGATACGCAGTATTTT
>TRBJ2-7|TRBV28|-|-
CASSTTVIFYEQYF
TGTGCCAGCAGTACCACAGTCATTTTCTACGAGCAGTACTTC
>TRBJ2-7|TRBV6-1|once|TRBD1
CASSETGGHEQYF
TGTGCCAGCAGTGAGACAGGGGGGCACGAGCAGTACTTC
>TRBJ1-5|TRBV7-6|-|-
CASSLESRGWSNQPQHF
TGTGCCAGCAGCTTAGAGAGTCGGGGTTGGAGCAATCAGCCCCAGCATTTT
>TRBJ1-5|TRBV15|-|-
CATSRGDTGQPQHF
TGTGCCACCAGCAGAGGGGACACGGGCCAGCCCCAGCATTTT
>TRBJ2-7|TRBV5-1|-|TRBD2
CASSLGLADVSYEQYF
TGCGCCAGCAGCTTGGGGCTAGCGGACGTCTCCTACGAGCAGTACTTC
>TRBJ2-2|TRBV11-3|-|-
CASTSGPNTGELFF
TGTGCCAGCACGAGCGGGCCGAACACCGGGGAGCTGTTTTTT
>TRBJ2-1|TRBV28|-|TRBD2
CASSSGGSLNEQFF
TGTGCCAGCAGTTCAGGCGGGAGTTTAAATGAGCAGTTCTTC
>TRBJ1-3|TRBV28|-|-
CASSWYAGAGNTIYF
TGTGCCAGTAGTTGGTATGCGGGCGCTGGAAACACCATATATTTT
>TRBJ2-1|TRBV18|-|TRBD1
CASSPGQGFFGEQFF
TGTGCCAGCTCACCGGGACAGGGGTTTTTTGGTGAGCAGTTCTTC
>TRBJ1-5|TRBV2|few|-
CASSENRHNQPQHF
TGTGCCAGCAGTGAAAACAGGCACAATCAGCCCCAGCATTTT
>TRBJ2-1|TRBV6-6|once|TRBD2
CASSTLAGGQDEQFF
TGTGCCAGCAGTACACTAGCGGGAGGCCAGGATGAGCAGTTCTTC
>TRBJ2-6|TRBV7-9|-|-
CASSSRTAYFSGANVLTF
TGTGCCAGCAGCTCCCGGACAGCGTACTTCTCTGGGGCCAACGTCCTGACTTTC
>TRBJ1-1|TRBV28|-|-
CASSVPPGAGVGEAFF
TGTGCCAGCAGCGTACCCCCGGGAGCTGGGGTGGGCGAAGCTTTCTTT
>TRBJ1-4|TRBV5-4|-|-
CASSLDANEKLFF
TGTGCCAGCAGCTTGGACGCTAATGAAAAACTGTTTTTT
>TRBJ2-7|TRBV10-1|once|-
CATLSTPGDSTYEQYF
TGCGCCACCTTATCGACACCGGGGGACAGCACCTACGAGCAGTACTTC
>TRBJ2-7|TRBV18|-|TRBD1
CASSYDRGLSYEQYF
TGTGCCAGCTCCTATGACAGGGGGCTCTCCTACGAGCAGTACTTC
>TRBJ2-7|TRBV15|-|TRBD2
CATSRDQPSGYEQYF
TGTGCCACCAGCAGAGATCAGCCTAGCGGCTACGAGCAGTACTTC